Presented here are 30 T cell receptor beta chains from one specimen sequenced in a study of OX40 agonist ivuxolimab in advanced cancers. The library was built by means of the immunoSEQ multiplex PCR assay. TCRdb holds this immuneACCESS table with in-frame rearrangements only. Some clones are missing; in checked studies, unresolved V genes explain under half, and the rest has no known cause. The sample contains around 37,000 clones, about four fifths of them found a single time. Roughly a fifth of the sample lies in the top ten. The material sequenced was CD4+ or CD8+ T cells sorted from blood, taken in a trial of the OX40 agonist ivuxolimab. All receptors derive from an adult with an advanced solid tumor such as melanoma, head and neck, liver or kidney cancer.

The chain carries TRBV19 and TRBJ1-5, with D possibly TRBD1 on 6 matching bases. The CDR3 is made up of 15 amino acids. Germline loops: CDR1 LNHDA, CDR2 SQIVND (reference sequence). Trimming pared 2 bases from V and 2 bases from J, leaving 10 bases between. CDR3: CASSISGAGNQPQHF. The CDR3 coding sequence is TGTGCCAGTAGTATATCGGGGGCTGGCAATCAGCCCCAGCATTTT. The whole variable domain, remainder taken from reference TRBV19 and TRBJ1-5, is DGGITQSPKYLFRKEGQNVTLSCEQNLNHDAMYWYRQDPGQGLRLIYYSQIVNDFQKGDIAEGYSVSREKKESFPLTVTSAQKNPTAFYLCASSISGAGNQPQHFGDGTRLSIL.

V is TRBV7-2 and J is TRBJ2-2; 14 positions agree with TRBD2. The CDR3 covers 17 residues. Per germline, CDR1 SGHTA and CDR2 FQGNSA. Germline trimming cut 1 base from V and 8 bases from J; bases unmatched to any gene: 6. The CDR3 loop reads CASSLDRTSGRRGELFF. The CDR3 nucleotides are TGTGCCAGCAGCTTAGACCGGACTAGCGGGAGGAGGGGGGAGCTGTTTTTT.

The chain is built from TRBV5-6 and TRBJ2-3; 10 bases fit TRBD2. CDR1 is SGHDT and CDR2 is YYEEEE in the germline V gene. The CDR3 length is 18 residues. After removal of 0 bases from V and 1 base from J, the junction contained 8 bases not matched to a gene. CDR3: CASSLVPSGTSGTDTQYF. CDR3 nucleotides: TGTGCCAGCAGCTTGGTTCCATCCGGGACTAGCGGCACAGATACGCAGTATTTT.

CDR3 residues: CASSEARQGIGYTF. The CDR3 region has the DNA TGTGCCAGCAGTGAAGCGCGGCAGGGAATCGGCTACACCTTC. The V call is TRBV2, the J call TRBJ1-2; the D gene is possibly TRBD1 (5 bases). This CDR3 spans 14 amino acids. The germline CDR1 and CDR2 sequences are SNHLY and FYNNEI. V was pared by 0 bases and J by 8 bases, with 13 bases between.

This chain links TRBV10-3 with TRBJ2-7; 9 bases align to TRBD1. V was clipped by 3 bases and J by 3 bases; unmatched bases: 3. The CDR3 extends over 14 amino acids. From germline, CDR1 is ENHRY and CDR2 SYGVKD. Written as DNA, the CDR3 is TGTGCCATCAGTGACGGACAGGGGTTCTACGAGCAGTACTTC. Translated: CAISDGQGFYEQYF.

This clone has a single count. The chain uses TRBV30 and TRBJ1-4; no firm D call. Trimming took 2 bases from V and 1 from J, leaving 5 bases between them. The CDR3 loop spans 13 amino acids. Germline CDR1 and CDR2: GTSNPN and SVGIG (reference sequence). Here the CDR3 reads CAWSWGTNEKLFF. In DNA form, the CDR3 reads TGTGCCTGGAGTTGGGGAACTAATGAAAAACTGTTTTTT.

This chain links TRBV30 with TRBJ2-3; possibly TRBD2 for D (6 bases). Trimming removed 2 bases from V and 4 bases from J, with 7 bases in between. The CDR3 covers 12 residues. The germline V gene has CDR1 GTSNPN and CDR2 SVGIG (reference sequence). Here the CDR3 reads CAWSSSADTQYF. Written as DNA, the CDR3 is TGTGCCTGGAGTTCTAGCGCAGATACGCAGTATTTT.

The rearrangement joins TRBV28 to TRBJ2-5, with 9 nucleotides matching TRBD1. V lost 7 bases, J lost 3 bases, and 3 bases stayed unmatched. Germline-derived CDR1 and CDR2 are MDHEN and SYDVKM. The CDR3 is made up of 13 amino acids. The CDR3 is CASKQGAEETQYF. The CDR3 DNA is TGTGCCAGCAAACAGGGGGCAGAAGAGACCCAGTACTTC.

This clone was recorded only once. The chain recombines TRBV11-2 with TRBJ2-6; a weak D match, TRBD2 (6 bases). V was clipped by 6 bases and J by 1 base, with 7 bases between them. Germline V CDR1 and CDR2: SGHAT, FQNNGV. The CDR3 contains 14 residues. The CDR3 here is CASREGSGANVLTF. The CDR3 DNA is TGTGCCAGCAGGGAGGGTTCTGGGGCCAACGTCCTGACTTTC.

The chain carries TRBV30 and TRBJ1-1; TRBD1 agrees at 8 bases. The CDR3 consists of 14 residues. The trim removed 2 bases at V and 4 bases at J, leaving 6 bases unmatched. Germline V gene data show CDR1 as GTSNPN and CDR2 as SVGIG (reference sequence). CDR3 nucleotide sequence: TGTGCCTGGAGTCCCGGACAGGGAGTCACTGAAGCTTTCTTT. This codes for CAWSPGQGVTEAFF.

The chain recombines TRBV28 with TRBJ2-2; D may be TRBD1 (5 bases). Germline CDR1 MDHEN, CDR2 SYDVKM. CDR3 length: 13 amino acids. V gave up 5 bases and J gave up 4 bases, with 8 bases separating them. This chain's CDR3 is CASSPTVTGELFF. In nucleotides, the CDR3 is TGTGCCAGCAGTCCGACAGTCACCGGGGAGCTGTTTTTT.

The chain links TRBV7-3 to TRBJ2-3; a possible D gene is TRBD1 (5 bases). This CDR3 is 14 amino acids long. V lost 2 bases and J 2 bases, leaving 8 bases between the germline ends. Germline-derived CDR1 and CDR2 are SGHTA and FQGTGA. This chain's CDR3 is CASSLGAYTDTQYF. The CDR3 bases are TGTGCCAGCAGCTTAGGGGCTTACACAGATACGCAGTATTTT. Supplemented by reference TRBV7-3 and TRBJ2-3, the full variable domain reads GAGVSQTPSNKVTEKGKYVELRCDPISGHTALYWYRQSLGQGPEFLIYFQGTGAADDSGLPNDRFFAVRPEGSVSTLKIQRTERGDSAVYLCASSLGAYTDTQYFGPGTRLTVL.

This chain links TRBV5-5 with TRBJ2-2; D may be TRBD1 (6 bases). Germline V lookup: CDR1 SGHKS, CDR2 YYEKEE (reference sequence). The CDR3 is 14 amino acids. The germline V and J ends were trimmed by 4 bases and 2 bases, with 9 bases remaining between them. The CDR3, as DNA: TGTGCCAGCAGCCCCAGGGGAAACACCGGGGAGCTGTTTTTT. It specifies CASSPRGNTGELFF.

The rearrangement links TRBV6-5 to TRBJ2-7; D is perhaps TRBD1 (8 bases). Germline assignment: CDR1 MNHEY and CDR2 SVGAGI. The CDR3 loop spans 14 amino acids. V was trimmed by 4 bases and J by 7 bases, leaving 17 bases between them. CDR3 region: CASSLAKRDREQYF. In DNA form, the CDR3 reads TGTGCCAGCAGTTTAGCCAAGCGGGACAGGGAGCAGTACTTC.

A few counts support this clone. The chain couples TRBV5-1 to TRBJ2-5, with TRBD2 identical over 10 bases. V lost 2 bases and J lost 4; bases outside the gene matches: 5. The CDR3 is 15 residues long. Per the germline V gene, CDR1 is SGHRS and CDR2 is YFSETQ. This CDR3 is CASSFSGRMGETQYF. The DNA for the CDR3 is TGCGCCAGCAGCTTTAGCGGGAGGATGGGAGAGACCCAGTACTTC.

The V and J genes are TRBV10-2 and TRBJ1-5; 10 bases map to TRBD1. CDR1 is WSHSY, CDR2 SAAADI, per germline. This CDR3 region has 15 residues. V gave up 2 bases and J gave up 7 bases; unmatched junction bases: 5. CDR3 residues: CASSEDRGPGQPQHF. The CDR3 DNA is TGCGCCAGCAGTGAGGACAGGGGGCCCGGGCAGCCCCAGCATTTT.

V and J are TRBV19 and TRBJ1-1; no clear D. Germline assignment: CDR1 LNHDA and CDR2 SQIVND (reference sequence). This CDR3 is built from 13 residues. V was cut by 1 base and J by 0 bases, with 3 bases left in between. CDR3 coding DNA: TGTGCCAGTAGTATAGTGGTGAACACTGAAGCTTTCTTT. It codes for CASSIVVNTEAFF.

The chain joins TRBV29-1 to TRBJ2-2; 10 positions match TRBD2. The CDR3 totals 15 residues. Germline lookup yields CDR1 SQVTM and CDR2 ANQGSEA. Germline trimming cut 3 bases from V and 8 bases from J; bases unmatched to any gene: 9. Written as DNA, the CDR3 is TGCAGCGTTGAGGGCGGGCCTAGCGGGAGTGGGGAGCTGTTTTTT. This translates into CSVEGGPSGSGELFF.

This chain joins TRBV4-3 and TRBJ2-5; D is unclear. Germline assignment: CDR1 LGHNA and CDR2 YSLEER. The CDR3 is 12 residues long. V gave up 2 bases and J gave up 6 bases, with 7 bases separating them. This CDR3 is CASSQNGQTQYF. CDR3 DNA sequence: TGCGCCAGCAGCCAAAACGGGCAGACCCAGTACTTC.

The chain couples TRBV28 to TRBJ1-2; D not resolved. Per germline, CDR1 MDHEN and CDR2 SYDVKM. CDR3 size: 12 residues. Trimming removed 3 bases from V and 5 bases from J, with 7 bases in between. The CDR3 region has the DNA TGTGCCAGCAGTTTTTCCGTTTATGGCTACACCTTC. Translated, it gives CASSFSVYGYTF.

The chain employs TRBV5-5 and TRBJ1-5; D is possibly TRBD1 (5 bases). The germline V gene encodes CDR1 SGHKS and CDR2 YYEKEE (reference sequence). The CDR3 consists of 16 residues. V lost 0 bases and J 2 bases, leaving 12 bases between the germline ends. CDR3 sequence (DNA): TGTGCCAGCAGCTTGGAGGCAGGAGGGGGCAATCAGCCCCAGCATTTT. This sequence encodes CASSLEAGGGNQPQHF.

CDR3 residues: CASSPGLGGYEQYF. CDR3 bases: TGTGCCAGCAGCCCAGGACTAGGGGGCTACGAGCAGTACTTC. V and J are TRBV28 and TRBJ2-7, with D maybe TRBD2 (7 bases). Looked up from germline, CDR1 is MDHEN and CDR2 is SYDVKM. V was trimmed by 6 bases and J by 3 bases, leaving 15 bases between them. The CDR3 extends over 14 amino acids.

V gene TRBV4-1 combines with J gene TRBJ2-7, with D perhaps matching TRBD2 (5 bases). The germline CDR1 and CDR2 sequences are MGHRA and YSYEKL. V lost 0 bases and J 5 bases, leaving 17 bases between the germline ends. This CDR3 comprises 16 residues. CDR3 in DNA: TGCGCCAGCAGCCAAGATAAAGGGAGTACCTACCACGAGCAGTACTTC. It is translated as CASSQDKGSTYHEQYF.

Within the sample, this clone is medium-sized. V is TRBV7-3 and J is TRBJ1-2; 9 positions match TRBD1. Germline trimming cut 0 bases from V and 3 bases from J; bases unmatched to any gene: 14. Germline loops: CDR1 SGHTA, CDR2 FQGTGA. CDR3 size: 19 residues. The chain's CDR3 is CASSLTGTGLSFNDYGYTF. CDR3 nucleotide sequence: TGTGCCAGCAGCTTAACTGGGACAGGGCTTAGTTTTAATGACTATGGCTACACCTTC.

V usage is TRBV9 and J usage is TRBJ1-4, with no clear D. CDR1 is SGDLS, CDR2 YYNGEE, per germline. V was trimmed by 0 bases and J by 6 bases, leaving 9 bases between them. This CDR3 comprises 14 residues. The CDR3 is CASSVGRRDEKLFF. DNA for the CDR3: TGTGCCAGCAGCGTAGGCAGAAGGGATGAAAAACTGTTTTTT.

This clone was found a few times. This sequence joins TRBV28 and TRBJ2-1; 7 bases match TRBD1. Germline V lookup: CDR1 MDHEN, CDR2 SYDVKM. The junction had 4 bases not matched to a gene; V was cut back by 1 base and J by 4 bases. This CDR3 comprises 15 residues. The CDR3: CASSLSGQTYNEQFF. The CDR3 DNA follows: TGTGCCAGCAGTTTATCGGGACAGACATACAATGAGCAGTTCTTC.

The chain employs TRBV4-2 and TRBJ1-4; a possible D gene is TRBD1 (6 bases). V was cut by 0 bases and J by 7 bases, with 9 bases left in between. The length of the CDR3 is 14 residues. CDR1 is LGHNA, CDR2 YNFKEQ, per germline. CDR3 nucleotides: TGTGCCAGCAGCCAAGAAACAGGGTCTGAAAAACTGTTTTTT. Translating it yields CASSQETGSEKLFF.

The J gene is TRBJ1-3, the V gene TRBV28, with TRBD1 matching 7 bases. V was clipped by 3 bases and J by 2 bases; unmatched bases: 7. CDR1 MDHEN and CDR2 SYDVKM come from the germline V gene. The CDR3 spans 16 residues. The CDR3 loop reads CASSLTGQAAGNTIYF. CDR3 in DNA: TGTGCCAGCAGTTTGACCGGACAGGCTGCTGGAAACACCATATATTTT.

This sequence joins TRBV18 and TRBJ2-7; D uncertain. This CDR3 has 12 residues. Germline V gene data show CDR1 as KGHSH and CDR2 as LQKENI. Trimming took 2 bases from V and 5 from J, leaving 7 bases between them. This chain's CDR3 is CASSPRDNEQYF. In DNA, the CDR3 is TGTGCCAGCTCACCAAGAGATAACGAGCAGTACTTC.

The chain carries TRBV10-3 and TRBJ2-7, with TRBD2 matching over 7 bases. The CDR3 length is 11 residues. Trimming removed 10 bases from V and 7 bases from J; junction bases left unmatched: 7. In germline, CDR1 is ENHRY, CDR2 SYGVKD. The CDR3 sequence: CASGTIWEQYF. The CDR3 nucleotides are TGTGCCAGCGGGACTATATGGGAGCAGTACTTC.